These 21 T cell receptor beta chains were all obtained from the same sample, sequenced in a study of human T cells and chemical hapten exposure. TCRdb analysed the RACE reads with MiXCR anew, one entry per CDR3 protein. This table holds under 450,000 distinct CDR3 sequences, under 6.5% found once. Time point given: patch test 2, 6 weeks after DPC sensitization. The treatment here: therapeutic diphenylcyclopropenone sensitization with weekly scalp DPC. The starting material was whole blood, obtained in connection with sensitization to the hapten diphenylcyclopropenone (DPC). These receptors came from a young woman with alopecia areata. Some clones in this sample may be carry-over from other donors' samples.

The chain joins TRBV12-5 to TRBJ2-4, with 8 bases lining up with TRBD2. CDR3 length equals 14 residues. Per germline, CDR1 LGHNT and CDR2 FRNRAP. Trimming removed 4 bases from V and 7 bases from J; junction bases left unmatched: 6. The CDR3 is CASGSSRLANIQYF. In nucleotides, the CDR3 is TGTGCTAGTGGTTCCTCAAGACTAGCGAACATTCAGTACTTC.

The V call is TRBV27, the J call TRBJ2-6, with D perhaps given as TRBD1 or TRBD2 (5 bases each). The V end lost 0 bases, the J end lost 2 bases, and 11 bases lay between the germline ends. CDR1 MNHEY and CDR2 SMNVEV come from the germline V gene (reference sequence). The CDR3 contains 17 residues. CDR3 in amino acids: CASSLSNRGPGANVLTF. In DNA, the CDR3 is TGTGCCAGCAGTTTATCGAACCGGGGCCCTGGGGCCAACGTCCTGACTTTC. Filled out from reference TRBV27 and TRBJ2-6, the complete variable domain reads EAQVTQNPRYLITVTGKKLTVTCSQNMNHEYMSWYRQDPGLGLRQIYYSMNVEVTDKGDVPEGYKVSRKEKRNFPLILESPSPNQTSLYFCASSLSNRGPGANVLTFGAGSRLTVL.

Ten or more counts support this clonotype. The chain couples TRBV20-1 to TRBJ1-3; D is perhaps TRBD1 (5 bases). Trimming stripped 4 bases from V and 0 bases from J, with 7 bases between. The CDR3 loop spans 13 amino acids. Per germline, CDR1 DFQATT and CDR2 SNEGSKA (reference sequence). In DNA form, the CDR3 reads TGCAGTGCTAACGGACACTCTGGAAACACCATATATTTT. This encodes CSANGHSGNTIYF.

The chain is built from TRBV7-2 and TRBJ2-3; 7 nucleotides agree with TRBD2. Looked up from germline, CDR1 is SGHTA and CDR2 is FQGNSA. With V trimmed by 8 bases and J by 4 bases, 6 bases remained unmatched. The length of the CDR3 is 13 residues. CDR3 residues: CASSGGGADTQYF. The DNA for the CDR3 is TGTGCCAGCTCGGGGGGTGGGGCAGATACGCAGTATTTT.

The chain carries TRBV6-1 and TRBJ2-3; a weak D match, TRBD2 (5 bases). In germline, CDR1 is MNHNS, CDR2 SASEGT. The V end lost 9 bases, the J end lost 4 bases, and 14 bases lay between the germline ends. The CDR3 is 13 residues long. The CDR3 protein is CASEFGVSDTQYF. DNA for the CDR3: TGTGCCAGTGAGTTCGGGGTTTCAGATACGCAGTATTTT.

The table lists this clonotype with a few counts. The rearrangement links TRBV4-3 to TRBJ1-3, with D possibly matching TRBD1 (6 bases). The CDR3 runs to 17 residues. V was shortened by 3 bases and J by 0 bases, with 15 bases between the two germline ends. Germline values: CDR1 LGHNA, CDR2 YSLEER. The CDR3 spells CASSHLGQWSSGNTIYF. The CDR3 DNA reads TGCGCCAGCAGCCATCTAGGACAGTGGAGCTCTGGAAACACCATATATTTT.

The chain carries TRBV29-1 and TRBJ1-1; D not resolved. Trimming took off 3 bases at V and 0 bases at J, with 5 bases between the two ends. From germline, CDR1 is SQVTM and CDR2 ANQGSEA. The CDR3 is 12 amino acids. CDR3 sequence (DNA): TGCAGCGTTGATCGGGTGAACACTGAAGCTTTCTTT. Amino acids: CSVDRVNTEAFF.

This clonotype was picked up a small number of times. It is likely a read error, because the conserved phenylalanine at the end of the CDR3 is missing. The DNA is left out, because the CDR3 cannot be placed on it with certainty; the CDR3 is given as TCRdb lists it. This chain connects TRBV6-2 or TRBV6-3 to TRBJ2-1; the table's D call TRBD2 went unverified against the DNA. The CDR3 region is 11 residues in length, termini included. The germline gives CDR1 MNHEY, CDR2 SVGEGT. The chain's CDR3 is CASSSALGLFY.

The chain combines TRBV5-4 with TRBJ2-5; the D gene could be TRBD1 or TRBD2 (6 bases each). Trimming removed 1 base at V and 2 bases at J, with 18 bases between. Germline CDR1 and CDR2: SGHNT and YYREEE (reference sequence). The CDR3 has 17 residues. CDR3 in amino acids: CASSLRGQGPEQETQYF. CDR3 coding DNA: TGTGCCAGCAGCTTGCGGGGGCAGGGACCAGAGCAAGAGACCCAGTACTTC. Full variable domain (rest looked up from reference TRBV5-4 and TRBJ2-5): ETGVTQSPTHLIKTRGQQVTLRCSSQSGHNTVSWYQQALGQGPQFIFQYYREEENGRGNFPPRFSGLQFPNYSSELNVNALELDDSALYLCASSLRGQGPEQETQYFGPGTRLLVL.

In its sample, this clonotype was seen a few times. The V gene is TRBV10-3, the J gene TRBJ2-7; no clear D gene. Per the germline V gene, CDR1 is ENHRY and CDR2 is SYGVKD. The CDR3 spans 11 residues. Trimming took off 2 bases at V and 4 bases at J, with 3 bases between the two ends. The CDR3 coding sequence is TGTGCCATCAGTGAGGAGTACGAGCAGTACTTC. Translation gives CAISEEYEQYF.

This clonotype was seen a handful of times. The rearrangement uses TRBV21-1 and TRBJ2-6. TRBV21-1 counts as a pseudogene. The CDR3 length is 13 residues. The DNA for the CDR3 is TGTGCCAGCAGCATCCCTGGGGCCAACGTCCTGACTTTC. Translation: CASSIPGANVLTF.

In its sample, this clonotype was seen a few times. The rearrangement uses TRBV6-5 and TRBJ1-2, with no clear D. The CDR3 length is 14 residues. V was clipped by 2 bases and J by 2 bases, with 9 bases between them. The V gene's germline CDR1 is MNHEY and CDR2 SVGAGI. CDR3 in amino acids: CASSYGGTNYGYTF. For the CDR3, the DNA is TGTGCCAGCAGTTACGGTGGTACGAACTATGGCTACACCTTC.

This clonotype was recorded at least ten times. J is TRBJ1-2 and V is TRBV6-6; 9 nucleotides match TRBD1. The V gene's germline CDR1 is MNHNY and CDR2 SVGAGI (reference sequence). The CDR3 contains 18 residues. V shed 6 bases and J 4 bases; nucleotides not matched to a gene: 18. CDR3 sequence reads: CASSRSDRGGFRSYGYTF. The CDR3 nucleotides are TGTGCCAGCAGCCGCTCAGACAGGGGGGGTTTCAGGAGCTATGGCTACACCTTC.

V usage is TRBV9 and J usage is TRBJ1-1; D is ambiguous. The CDR3 covers 14 residues. V was pared by 7 bases and J by 5 bases, with 18 bases between. Per germline, CDR1 SGDLS and CDR2 YYNGEE. The CDR3 nucleotides read TGTGCCAGCGCAGCCATGCTAGGAGGGACTGAAGCTTTCTTT. As protein: CASAAMLGGTEAFF. Based on the CDR3 plus reference TRBV9 and TRBJ1-1, the full variable domain is DSGVTQTPKHLITATGQRVTLRCSPRSGDLSVYWYQQSLDQGLQFLIQYYNGEERAKGNILERFSAQQFPDLHSELNLSSLELGDSALYFCASAAMLGGTEAFFGQGTRLTVV.

This clonotype appeared many times. This chain uses TRBV5-4 with TRBJ1-5; no clear D gene. In germline, CDR1 is SGHNT, CDR2 YYREEE (reference sequence). Trimming left V 5 bases short and J 1 base short, with 16 bases between. The CDR3 length is 16 residues. In DNA form, the CDR3 reads TGTGCCAGCAGGCCGGCTGGGAGAGGGAGCAATCAGCCCCAGCATTTT. It yields the protein CASRPAGRGSNQPQHF.

In this sample, this clonotype turned up many times. V usage is TRBV5-1 and J usage is TRBJ2-1; 9 bases are a match to TRBD1. The CDR3 length is 15 residues. Unmatched junction bases numbered 3, after V lost 1 base and J lost 4 bases. The V gene's germline CDR1 is SGHRS and CDR2 YFSETQ. Here the CDR3 DNA reads TGCGCCAGCAGCTTGACAGGGGGCCAATACAATGAGCAGTTCTTC. Its translation is CASSLTGGQYNEQFF.

The gene calls are TRBV11-2 and TRBJ2-1; no definite D call. The V gene lost 5 bases and the J gene lost 6 bases, with 11 bases spanning the gap. CDR1 SGHAT and CDR2 FQNNGV come from the germline V gene. There are 13 residues in the CDR3. The CDR3 protein is CASSQSYSNEQFF. CDR3 bases: TGTGCCAGCAGCCAGAGTTACTCCAATGAGCAGTTCTTC.

V gene TRBV5-1 combines with J gene TRBJ2-1, with D unresolved. V gave up 0 bases and J gave up 7 bases, with 5 bases separating them. Germline loops: CDR1 SGHRS, CDR2 YFSETQ. This CDR3 is built from 12 residues. The CDR3, as DNA: TGCGCCAGCAGCTTGGGGATGAATGAGCAGTTCTTC. Protein: CASSLGMNEQFF.

The chain couples TRBV7-9 to TRBJ1-3, with D hard to call. The germline gives CDR1 SEHNR, CDR2 FQNEAQ (reference sequence). There are 19 residues in the CDR3. Trimming cost V 5 bases and J 0 bases, with 23 bases left between them. CDR3 DNA: TGTGCCAGCAGCGTAGACGCCCGAAAAAGAAAAAGCTCTGGAAACACCATATATTTT. This gives the protein CASSVDARKRKSSGNTIYF.

This clonotype occurred many times. The chain recombines TRBV20-1 with TRBJ2-7; tentative D call: TRBD1 (5 bases). Per germline, CDR1 DFQATT and CDR2 SNEGSKA (reference sequence). Deletions cut 3 bases from V and 2 bases from J, with 17 bases between. The CDR3 loop spans 15 amino acids. This CDR3 reads CSASLQGLSPYEQYF. The CDR3 DNA is TGCAGTGCTAGTCTCCAGGGCCTATCCCCCTACGAGCAGTACTTC.

The table lists this clonotype with a few counts. The chain links TRBV12-3 or TRBV12-4 to TRBJ1-2; D is unresolved. This CDR3 is 10 amino acids long. V was cut by 1 base and J by 10 bases, with 4 bases left in between. The CDR3 nucleotides are TGTGCCAGCAGTTTAGGGCCCTACACCTTC. This translates into CASSLGPYTF.